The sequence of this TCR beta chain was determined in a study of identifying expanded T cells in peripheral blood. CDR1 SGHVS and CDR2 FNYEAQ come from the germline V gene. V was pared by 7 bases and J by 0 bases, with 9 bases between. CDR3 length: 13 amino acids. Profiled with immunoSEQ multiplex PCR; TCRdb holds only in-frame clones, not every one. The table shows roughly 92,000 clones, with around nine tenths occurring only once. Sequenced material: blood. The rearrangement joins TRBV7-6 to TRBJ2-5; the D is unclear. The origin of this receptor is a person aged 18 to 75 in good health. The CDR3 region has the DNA TGTGCCAGCACCCCCAGGAACCAAGAGACCCAGTACTTC. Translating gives CASTPRNQETQYF.